Below are 9 T cell receptor beta chains sequenced from a single sample in a study of blood T cells in healthy people across ages. Alongside a J-beta primer mix, a sample-barcoded 5' primer served in a second PCR lasting roughly 7 to 11 cycles. TCRdb re-derived calls from the 5' RACE reads in MiXCR, one entry per CDR3 protein. This sample carries hundreds of thousands of distinct CDR3 sequences, 25% to 30% of them seen once, and the ten largest clones take roughly 17%. The source material was blood. The receptors shown here come from an elderly woman in good health.

This clonotype was seen repeatedly, ten times or more. The chain combines TRBV20-1 with TRBJ1-4; D perhaps matches TRBD1 (5 bases). The CDR3 totals 13 residues. Germline CDR1 and CDR2: DFQATT and SNEGSKA (reference sequence). Trimming took off 5 bases at V and 6 bases at J, with 13 bases between the two ends. CDR3 in DNA: TGCAGTGCTTACAGACCAGGGTATGAAAAACTGTTTTTT. Protein sequence: CSAYRPGYEKLFF.

The sample holds many counts of this clonotype. Written as DNA, the CDR3 is TGTGCCAGCAGCTTGATGGGACAGGTCACTGGCGAGCAGTACTTC. Translation: CASSLMGQVTGEQYF. V gene TRBV7-6 combines with J gene TRBJ2-7, with 8 bases fitting TRBD1. Per germline, CDR1 SGHVS and CDR2 FNYEAQ. Trimming removed 3 bases from V and 6 bases from J; junction bases left unmatched: 10. The CDR3 is 15 residues long.

The V gene is TRBV20-1, the J gene TRBJ2-6, with D perhaps assigned TRBD1 or TRBD2 (5 bases each). Germline-derived CDR1 and CDR2 are DFQATT and SNEGSKA (reference sequence). This CDR3 comprises 15 residues. V shed 4 bases and J shed 0 bases, with 10 bases lying between them. The CDR3 region is CSAIPGTSGANVLTF. DNA for the CDR3: TGCAGTGCTATCCCGGGGACCTCTGGGGCCAACGTCCTGACTTTC.

This clonotype was detected many times. The chain carries TRBV3-1 and TRBJ2-1; D may be TRBD2 (5 bases). Per the germline V gene, CDR1 is LGHDT and CDR2 is YNNKEL (reference sequence). Deletions cut 4 bases from V and 12 bases from J, with 13 bases between. The CDR3 consists of 12 residues. CDR3 in amino acids: CASSPDSIRQFF. CDR3 bases: TGTGCCAGCAGCCCGGACTCCATCCGGCAGTTCTTC.

This clonotype was seen repeatedly, ten times or more. The genes are TRBV3-1 and TRBJ2-7, with D possibly being TRBD1 or TRBD2 (6 bases each). Germline V gene data show CDR1 as LGHDT and CDR2 as YNNKEL (reference sequence). Between the trimmed V and J ends, which lost 4 bases and 2 bases, there was a span of 21 bases. This CDR3 is built from 17 residues. CDR3 sequence (DNA): TGTGCCAGCAGCCCTCCCCTCGGTCGCGGGGACACCTACGAGCAGTACTTC. As protein: CASSPPLGRGDTYEQYF.

To note about this clonotype: Given a much more abundant clone one base away, this may be a read error. The chain carries TRBV20-1 and TRBJ2-1; a possible D gene is TRBD2 (6 bases). The assigned J gene may be wrong: the sequence end matches TRBJ2-7 better. CDR3 length equals 16 residues. Germline assignment: CDR1 DFQATT and CDR2 SNEGSKA (reference sequence). The CDR3 loop reads CSARDWRGSSYNEQYF. The CDR3, as DNA: TGCAGTGCTAGAGATTGGCGGGGTAGCTCCTACAATGAGCAGTACTTC.

V usage is TRBV20-1 and J usage is TRBJ2-7; D perhaps matches TRBD1 (5 bases). The V end lost 6 bases, the J end lost 2 bases, and 8 bases lay between the germline ends. Germline V CDR1 and CDR2: DFQATT, SNEGSKA (reference sequence). CDR3 length equals 11 residues. Here the CDR3 DNA reads TGCAGTGCGGCAGGGCCCTACGAGCAGTACTTC. Its protein product is CSAAGPYEQYF.

A word on this clonotype: A much larger clone is a single base away; this may be a read error. The rearrangement links TRBV3-1 to TRBJ2-5, with a weak D call TRBD1 (6 bases). Germline assignment: CDR1 LGHDT and CDR2 YNNKEL (reference sequence). CDR3 size: 16 residues. DNA of the CDR3: TGTGCCGGCAGGCCCCTACCGGGACAAAGCCAAGAGACCCAGTACTTC. Encoded protein: CAGRPLPGQSQETQYF.

This clonotype was detected only a few times. The chain carries TRBV6-6 and TRBJ1-1; no reliable D call. Trimming pared 7 bases from V and 1 base from J, leaving 10 bases between. From germline, CDR1 is MNHNY and CDR2 SVGAGI (reference sequence). The CDR3 length is 13 residues. CDR3 DNA: TGTGCCAGCACCCTTCCAGGGAACACTGAAGCTTTCTTT. Protein sequence: CASTLPGNTEAFF.